This entry lists 2 T cell receptor beta chains sequenced from one sample in a study of T cells after yellow fever vaccination (dated by TCRdb to between 2018 and 2021). Libraries were built with 5' RACE. The sequencing machine was an Illumina NovaSeq 6000. The public sequencing data were trimmed at Q25 with fastp and processed into clonotypes with MiXCR by TCRdb, which kept only in-frame beta chains. One record per CDR3 amino acid sequence lists the most common genes and DNA. Here the sample has hundreds of thousands of distinct CDR3 sequences; 4.1% occur a single time. Approximately 23% of the sample comes from the top ten. The treatment or condition label for this specimen denotes: live attenuated yellow fever vaccine strain. Sequenced material: PBMCs, taken 5 days after the yellow fever booster vaccination. These receptors came from a man aged 18-30 years who received the YFV17D yellow fever vaccine.

This clonotype was observed at least ten times. The chain carries TRBV4-1 and TRBJ2-5, with D maybe TRBD2 (6 bases). Between the trimmed V and J ends, which lost 4 bases and 1 base, there was a span of 19 bases. Germline loops: CDR1 MGHRA, CDR2 YSYEKL. The CDR3 covers 17 residues. DNA for the CDR3: TGCGCCAGCAGCCCCAGGCCACACGGCGGGATCCAAGAGACCCAGTACTTC. Encoded protein: CASSPRPHGGIQETQYF.

There are a few counts of this clonotype. The V call is TRBV5-6, the J call TRBJ2-7; 7 nucleotides align to TRBD1. Germline values: CDR1 SGHDT, CDR2 YYEEEE. The CDR3 covers 15 residues. With 4 bases clipped from V and 3 bases from J, the junction kept 10 bases outside the gene matches. As DNA, the CDR3 is TGTGCCAGCAGCCTTCCGGGACAGCTCCTCTACGAGCAGTACGTC. This translates into CASSLPGQLLYEQYV.